The 7 T cell receptor beta chains in this list originate from one sample, sequenced in a study of cytomegalovirus exposure and HLA in healthy donors. Generated by immunoSEQ multiplex PCR, the TCRdb table keeps only in-frame clones and is missing some. The profile covers more than 150,000 clones, with 88% appearing a single time and around 3% taken by the ten largest. Sequencing was carried out using PBMCs. These receptors originate from a man aged 18-30 years in good health and CMV-seronegative.

The rearrangement uses TRBV25-1 and TRBJ2-1, with 13 positions matching TRBD2. The J segment lost 12 bases and the V segment lost 6 bases, leaving 17 bases of the junction unmatched. In germline, CDR1 is MGHDK, CDR2 SYGVNS. The CDR3 is 17 residues long. The CDR3 protein is CASSGGLAGEGTRGQFF. CDR3 coding DNA: TGTGCCAGCAGCGGCGGACTAGCGGGGGAGGGTACGAGGGGGCAGTTCTTC.

The chain uses TRBV19 and TRBJ2-7; TRBD1 is a possible D gene (6 bases). V was shortened by 6 bases and J by 5 bases, with 17 bases between the two germline ends. Germline-derived CDR1 and CDR2 are LNHDA and SQIVND (reference sequence). The CDR3 has 14 amino acids. This CDR3 is CASRGTPFIDEQYF. Here the CDR3 DNA reads TGTGCCAGTAGGGGGACACCTTTTATCGACGAGCAGTACTTC. Full variable domain (outside the CDR3, taken from reference TRBV19 and TRBJ2-7): DGGITQSPKYLFRKEGQNVTLSCEQNLNHDAMYWYRQDPGQGLRLIYYSQIVNDFQKGDIAEGYSVSREKKESFPLTVTSAQKNPTAFYLCASRGTPFIDEQYFGPGTRLTVT.

In this sample, this clone turned up once. This chain connects TRBV7-8 to TRBJ2-6; D unresolved. V was clipped by 4 bases and J by 2 bases, with 12 bases between them. In germline, CDR1 is SGHVS, CDR2 FQNEAQ. The CDR3 spans 16 residues. The CDR3 DNA follows: TGTGCCAGCAGCTCACGAGGCCCGCCTGGGGCCAACGTCCTGACTTTC. Translating gives CASSSRGPPGANVLTF.

The CDR3 region has the DNA TGTGCCAGCAGTCCTCTCTATAGCAATCAGCCCCAGCATTTT. Residues: CASSPLYSNQPQHF. The V and J genes are TRBV27 and TRBJ1-5; D uncertain. Germline-derived CDR1 and CDR2 are MNHEY and SMNVEV (reference sequence). The CDR3 runs 14 residues. V lost 5 bases and J 0 bases, leaving 8 bases between the germline ends.

The rearrangement uses TRBV6-4 and TRBJ2-7; TRBD2 matches at 8 bases. CDR3 size: 13 residues. J gave up 7 bases and V 6 bases, and 8 bases lay outside the gene matches. Germline assignment: CDR1 MRHNA and CDR2 SNTAGT. The CDR3 is CASSEGTRSEQYF. In DNA, the CDR3 is TGTGCCAGCAGCGAGGGGACTAGATCTGAGCAGTACTTC.

The chain joins TRBV27 to TRBJ1-4; TRBD1 is a possible D gene (6 bases). Germline values: CDR1 MNHEY, CDR2 SMNVEV (reference sequence). V dropped 6 bases and J dropped 11 bases, with 13 bases sitting between them. This CDR3 contains 12 residues. CDR3 residues: CASRRTVGKLFF. The DNA for the CDR3 is TGTGCCAGCAGAAGGACAGTGGGGAAACTGTTTTTT.

The V call is TRBV6-5, the J call TRBJ2-3; D is unresolved. The V and J ends lost 6 bases and 7 bases respectively, with 17 bases between them. Germline V gene sequence: CDR1 MNHEY, CDR2 SVGAGI. The CDR3 loop spans 14 amino acids. The CDR3 is CASSTKTWSNTQYF. CDR3 nucleotides: TGTGCCAGCAGCACCAAAACTTGGAGCAATACGCAGTATTTT.